The 8 T cell receptor beta chains below were found in one sample sequenced in a study of Tregs in tolerant kidney transplant recipients. The nonmyeloablative bone marrow transplants came from related graft donors, with transient mixed chimerism. Data came from immunoSEQ multiplex PCR; TCRdb stores just in-frame clones and leaves some out. This sample has about 50,000 clones, with approximately 89% found just once. The material sequenced was CD8+ T cells from blood (PBMCs), taken 12 months after the transplant. The receptors shown here come from a human patient who received a combined kidney and bone marrow transplant. Among the T cells, some may be from the graft donor.

The chain combines TRBV13 with TRBJ2-7; 9 positions match TRBD1. This CDR3 is built from 15 residues. From germline, CDR1 is PRHDT and CDR2 FYEKMQ (reference sequence). V was pared by 5 bases and J by 4 bases, with 9 bases of the junction left unmatched. CDR3 sequence reads: CASSPPGTGYYEQYF. CDR3 bases: TGTGCCAGCAGCCCCCCCGGGACAGGGTATTACGAGCAGTACTTC.

This clone appeared a single time. V gene TRBV19 combines with J gene TRBJ1-2, with unresolved D. V gave up 2 bases and J gave up 6 bases, with 10 bases separating them. The CDR3 runs to 13 residues. Germline V gives CDR1 LNHDA, CDR2 SQIVND (reference sequence). The CDR3, as DNA: TGTGCCAGTAGTATAAACGGGTATCATGGCTACACCTTC. It translates to CASSINGYHGYTF.

The V and J genes are TRBV11-2 and TRBJ2-7; D uncertain. The CDR3 length is 14 residues. The V gene lost 5 bases and the J gene lost 1 base, with 12 bases spanning the gap. Germline CDR1 reads SGHAT; CDR2 reads FQNNGV. Here the CDR3 reads CASSPERSSYEQYF. The CDR3 bases are TGTGCCAGCAGCCCCGAGAGGAGTTCCTACGAGCAGTACTTC. The entire variable domain, with the rest obtained from reference TRBV11-2 and TRBJ2-7, is as follows: EAGVAQSPRYKIIEKRQSVAFWCNPISGHATLYWYQQILGQGPKLLIQFQNNGVVDDSQLPKDRFSAERLKGVDSTLKIQPAKLEDSAVYLCASSPERSSYEQYFGPGTRLTVT.

The chain carries TRBV5-5 and TRBJ2-7; 9 bases map to TRBD1. Germline loops: CDR1 SGHKS, CDR2 YYEKEE (reference sequence). Trimming at V came to 3 bases and at J to 3 bases, leaving 7 bases not matched to a gene. There are 15 residues in the CDR3. This CDR3 is CASSSGTGPLYEQYF. CDR3 nucleotides: TGTGCCAGCAGCTCCGGGACAGGGCCCCTCTACGAGCAGTACTTC.

Only one count was recorded for this clone. The chain has TRBV7-7 and TRBJ2-5, with D possibly TRBD2 on 6 matching bases. The CDR3 runs 15 residues. CDR1 is SSHAT and CDR2 is FNYEAQ in the germline V gene (reference sequence). Trimming removed 6 bases from V and 0 bases from J, with 14 bases in between. Here the CDR3 DNA reads TGTGCCAGCAGTCTTATAGCTAGCGACCAAGAGACCCAGTACTTC. Residues: CASSLIASDQETQYF.

This clone was picked up one time. This chain links TRBV4-1 with TRBJ2-3; 8 bases fit TRBD2. Germline V gene lookup returns CDR1 MGHRA and CDR2 YSYEKL. V shed 1 base and J 2 bases; nucleotides not matched to a gene: 8. The CDR3 totals 17 residues. CDR3: CASSQGLLAGSTDTQYF. The DNA for the CDR3 is TGCGCCAGCAGCCAAGGGCTATTAGCGGGGTCCACAGATACGCAGTATTTT.

This chain joins TRBV4-1 and TRBJ2-7, with D possibly TRBD2 on 5 matching bases. Deletions cut 4 bases from V and 6 bases from J, with 22 bases between. The germline CDR1 and CDR2 sequences are MGHRA and YSYEKL. There are 16 residues in the CDR3. CDR3 loop: CASSPKLGTLTSEQYF. In nucleotides, the CDR3 is TGCGCCAGCAGCCCCAAGTTGGGCACCCTTACTAGCGAGCAGTACTTC.

The chain links TRBV6-6 to TRBJ2-1, with 8 bases aligning to TRBD1. This CDR3 spans 15 amino acids. V trimming: 4 bases; J trimming: 5 bases; junction bases outside the gene matches: 7. The germline gives CDR1 MNHNY, CDR2 SVGAGI (reference sequence). The CDR3 DNA reads TGTGCCAGCAGTTTCTACCGGACAGGGAACAATGAGCAGTTCTTC. Translation gives CASSFYRTGNNEQFF.